The clone carrying this T cell receptor beta chain was recorded many times. Its antigen is undetermined. This entry comes from a study of T cells after yellow fever vaccination. Overall study findings and caveats: Among all clonotypes, a small share was observed in both CD4 and CD8 compartments.

The CDR3 totals 13 residues. The V gene's germline CDR1 is LNHNV and CDR2 YYDKDF (reference sequence). V was pared by 3 bases and J by 4 bases, with 6 bases between. TCRdb ran MiXCR on the 5' RACE reads and lists one entry per CDR3 protein. This sample has about 74,000 distinct CDR3 sequences, with around 6.5% found just once. This clonotype was obtained from a man younger than 35 who received the YFV17D yellow fever vaccine. Sequencing was performed on CD8+ T cells sorted from PBMCs, taken around 5 days after the first yellow fever vaccination. The V gene is TRBV15, the J gene TRBJ2-2; no firm D call. CDR3 in amino acids: CATSSRLTGELFF. The CDR3 DNA reads TGTGCCACCAGCAGTAGACTCACCGGGGAGCTGTTTTTT.